Described below is a single T cell receptor beta chain sequence and its context. Authors' processing steps: Reference gene primer amplification yielded estimated nucleated cell counts. Sequencing was performed with immunoSEQ multiplex PCR; in TCRdb, only in-frame clones are kept and a portion is missing. The V and J calls and clone size come from that table; D and trimming were worked out from the DNA. Among under 400,000 clones listed, roughly nine tenths were seen once. The data were taken from a study of blood T cell repertoires in COVID-19. Germline lookup yields CDR1 SGHVS and CDR2 FQNEAQ. The CDR3 loop spans 15 amino acids. The V end was cut by 3 bases, the J end by 7 bases, with 19 bases between.

The TCR was taken from a woman aged 55-70 years with COVID-19, enrolled during active disease. This chain connects TRBV7-8 to TRBJ2-7, with D possibly TRBD2 on 5 matching bases. Sequences were obtained from peripheral blood. Written as DNA, the CDR3 is TGTGCCAGCAGCTTCTTTCGTGACACCCCGGGGGAGCAGTACTTC. Its translation is CASSFFRDTPGEQYF.